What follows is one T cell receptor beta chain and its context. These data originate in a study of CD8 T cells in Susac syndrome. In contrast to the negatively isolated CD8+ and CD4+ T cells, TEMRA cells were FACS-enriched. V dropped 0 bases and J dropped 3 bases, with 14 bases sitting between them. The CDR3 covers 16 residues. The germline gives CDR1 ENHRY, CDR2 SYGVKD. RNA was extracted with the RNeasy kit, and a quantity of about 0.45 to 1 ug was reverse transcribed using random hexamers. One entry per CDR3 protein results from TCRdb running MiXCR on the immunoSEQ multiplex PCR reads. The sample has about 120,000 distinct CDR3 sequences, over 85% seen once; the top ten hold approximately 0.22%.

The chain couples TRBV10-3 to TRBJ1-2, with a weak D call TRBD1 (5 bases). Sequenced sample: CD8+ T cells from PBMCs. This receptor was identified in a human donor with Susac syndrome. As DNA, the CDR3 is TGTGCCATCAGTGAGTCCTCCGGACAAGTTTACTATGGCTACACCTTC. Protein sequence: CAISESSGQVYYGYTF.